The rows below give T cell receptor beta chains drawn from one sample of a study of blood T cell repertoires in COVID-19. The data were produced by immunoSEQ multiplex PCR, yet TCRdb's version contains in-frame clones alone and is incomplete. The table includes tens of thousands of clones, approximately 85% detected once. What was sequenced was peripheral blood. The receptors were sampled from a man aged 70-80 years with acute or convalescent COVID-19. CDR3s include the opening cysteine and the closing phenylalanine or tryptophan. Fields, in order: J gene, D gene, V gene, clone size, CDR3 protein, CDR3 DNA. The D gene is left open where the match is weak. Expanded clones get a size class; other rows say once, few or many, or leave the size out.

>TRBJ2-7|TRBD1|TRBV29-1|few
CSVKPSGTGLGEQYF
TGCAGCGTTAAACCCAGCGGGACAGGGCTGGGCGAGCAGTACTTC
>TRBJ1-6|TRBD1|TRBV2|once
CASRGDRDSNSPLHF
TGTGCCAGCAGAGGGGACAGGGACAGCAATTCACCCCTCCACTTT
>TRBJ1-1|.|TRBV7-2|.
CASSSLHLTQKTEAFF
TGTGCCAGCAGCTCCCTTCATCTTACCCAGAAGACTGAAGCTTTCTTT
>TRBJ1-6|.|TRBV12-3/TRBV12-4|.
CASSSSGNSPLHF
TGTGCCAGCAGCTCCTCGGGGAATTCACCCCTCCACTTT
>TRBJ2-7|.|TRBV5-4|.
CASLRQGTYEQYF
TGTGCCAGCCTCAGGCAGGGGACATACGAGCAGTACTTC
>TRBJ1-5|.|TRBV6-2/TRBV6-3|.
CASSPRGDQPQHF
TGTGCCAGCAGTCCCCGGGGAGATCAGCCCCAGCATTTT
>TRBJ1-5|TRBD1|TRBV19|.
CASKGDRVLQPQHF
TGTGCCAGTAAGGGGGACAGGGTTCTTCAGCCCCAGCATTTT
>TRBJ2-7|.|TRBV29-1|.
CSVVVDSLYEQYF
TGCAGCGTTGTGGTGGACAGTCTTTACGAGCAGTACTTC
>TRBJ2-1|TRBD2|TRBV28|.
CASSRLAGRYNEQFF
TGTGCCAGCAGTCGGCTAGCGGGGCGTTACAATGAGCAGTTCTTC
>TRBJ2-7|.|TRBV20-1|.
CSAGRGHEQYF
TGCAGTGCGGGAAGGGGCCACGAGCAGTACTTC
>TRBJ1-2|TRBD1|TRBV2|.
CASRRTVQGADGYTF
TGTGCCAGCAGACGAACGGTACAGGGGGCTGATGGCTACACCTTC
>TRBJ1-1|.|TRBV5-1|once
CASSLRVGLDTEAFF
TGCGCCAGCAGCTTGCGGGTTGGTTTAGACACTGAAGCTTTCTTT
>TRBJ2-7|TRBD2|TRBV11-2|.
CASSFLAGYEQYF
TGTGCCAGCAGCTTTCTAGCGGGCTACGAGCAGTACTTC
>TRBJ2-4|.|TRBV18|.
CASSPGPAGIQYF
TGTGCCAGCTCCCCCGGGCCTGCGGGCATTCAGTACTTC
>TRBJ2-7|TRBD2|TRBV7-2|.
CASRLAGAPTYEQYF
TGTGCCAGCAGGTTAGCGGGAGCTCCCACCTACGAGCAGTACTTC
>TRBJ2-1|TRBD2|TRBV11-2|.
CASTKLAGVVDNEQFF
TGTGCCAGCACCAAACTAGCGGGAGTGGTCGACAATGAGCAGTTCTTC
>TRBJ2-2|.|TRBV12-5|.
CASGLVQGNTGELFF
TGTGCTAGTGGTTTGGTGCAGGGGAACACCGGGGAGCTGTTTTTT
>TRBJ2-2|TRBD2|TRBV2|.
CASSVSGGTTGELFF
TGTGCCAGCAGTGTGTCGGGGGGAACCACCGGGGAGCTGTTTTTT
>TRBJ2-7|TRBD1|TRBV5-1|.
CASSTGTAENYEQYF
TGCGCCAGCAGCACAGGGACAGCGGAGAACTACGAGCAGTACTTC
>TRBJ2-7|TRBD2|TRBV7-2|.
CASSLDAGGSYEQYF
TGTGCCAGCAGCTTAGATGCGGGGGGCTCCTACGAGCAGTACTTC
>TRBJ1-4|TRBD1|TRBV2|.
CASSALGTGGEKLFF
TGTGCCAGCAGTGCACTTGGGACAGGGGGTGAAAAACTGTTTTTT
>TRBJ2-3|.|TRBV28|.
CASSRSDTQYF
TGTGCCAGCAGCCGGTCAGATACGCAGTATTTT
>TRBJ2-7|TRBD2|TRBV7-2|.
CASRPTGTRLYEQYF
TGTGCCAGCAGGCCAACCGGGACTAGATTATACGAGCAGTACTTC
>TRBJ1-2|.|TRBV19|.
CASRPPGSNYGYTF
TGTGCCAGTAGACCTCCCGGTTCCAACTATGGCTACACCTTC
>TRBJ2-7|.|TRBV18|.
CASSLTTGIPPESSYEQYF
TGTGCCAGCTCACTAACCACAGGTATACCTCCCGAATCATCCTACGAGCAGTACTTC
>TRBJ2-2|.|TRBV15|.
CATSKQEGTPTGELFF
TGTGCCACCAGCAAGCAGGAGGGCACCCCCACCGGGGAGCTGTTTTTT
>TRBJ2-7|.|TRBV28|.
CASRSQGATYEQYF
TGTGCCAGCAGGTCACAGGGAGCAACCTACGAGCAGTACTTC
>TRBJ2-1|.|TRBV7-6|.
CASSPRPGREEYNEQFF
TGTGCCAGCAGCCCCCGCCCGGGGCGGGAAGAGTACAATGAGCAGTTCTTC
>TRBJ1-2|.|TRBV5-4|once
CASSLSGSYGYTF
TGTGCCAGCAGCTTATCAGGTTCCTATGGCTACACCTTC
>TRBJ2-7|TRBD2|TRBV27|.
CASSPWPSGNSYEQYF
TGTGCCAGCAGTCCTTGGCCTAGCGGAAACTCATACGAGCAGTACTTC
>TRBJ2-2|.|TRBV7-2|.
CASSVRLDTGELFF
TGTGCCAGCAGCGTTCGACTTGACACCGGGGAGCTGTTTTTT
>TRBJ1-2|TRBD1|TRBV11-2|.
CASSSKPGGAGYTF
TGTGCCAGCAGCTCCAAGCCAGGGGGCGCTGGCTACACCTTC
>TRBJ1-5|.|TRBV3-1/TRBV3-2|.
CASSPGHTSNQPQHF
TGTGCCAGCAGCCCGGGACATACTAGCAATCAGCCCCAGCATTTT
>TRBJ1-5|.|TRBV30|.
CAWSVGTQPQHF
TGTGCCTGGAGTGTCGGTACCCAGCCCCAGCATTTT
>TRBJ2-1|TRBD2|TRBV5-6|.
CASRLAGAPSTEQFF
TGTGCCAGCAGGCTAGCGGGGGCCCCCTCTACTGAGCAGTTCTTC
>TRBJ1-1|.|TRBV10-3|.
CAIRQGRMNTEAFF
TGTGCCATCAGACAGGGTCGGATGAACACTGAAGCTTTCTTT
>TRBJ2-1|TRBD2|TRBV11-2|.
CASSAQPGGTYNEQFF
TGTGCCAGCAGCGCTCAACCGGGAGGGACGTACAATGAGCAGTTCTTC
>TRBJ2-1|.|TRBV5-1|.
CASSLAASVSYNEQFF
TGCGCCAGCAGCTTGGCGGCTAGCGTTTCCTACAATGAGCAGTTCTTC
>TRBJ2-1|.|TRBV5-4|.
CASSRALSEQFF
TGTGCCAGCAGTCGAGCTTTGAGTGAGCAGTTCTTC
>TRBJ1-6|.|TRBV23-1|.
CASSQSAGQTIHSLHF
TGCGCCAGCAGTCAATCGGCAGGACAGACAATTCATTCCCTCCACTTT
>TRBJ2-7|TRBD2|TRBV27|.
CASSFGLGLEQYF
TGTGCCAGCAGTTTCGGACTAGGTCTCGAGCAGTACTTC
>TRBJ2-1|TRBD2|TRBV19|.
CASSLLSSGRSYNEQFF
TGTGCCAGTAGTCTCCTCTCTAGCGGACGCTCCTACAATGAGCAGTTCTTC
>TRBJ2-1|.|TRBV6-2/TRBV6-3|.
CASSSYDEQFF
TGTGCCAGCAGCAGCTATGATGAGCAGTTCTTC
>TRBJ2-6|TRBD1|TRBV28|.
CASSMWTGGTSGANVLTF
TGTGCCAGCAGTATGTGGACAGGGGGTACCTCTGGGGCCAACGTCCTGACTTTC
>TRBJ2-1|.|TRBV11-2|few
CASSSGSVPGNEQFF
TGTGCCAGCAGCTCAGGGTCTGTGCCGGGCAATGAGCAGTTCTTC